What follows is one TCR beta chain and its context. The antigen is not known. Any history of autoimmune disease or systemic immunosuppression disqualified patients. This entry comes from a study of OX40 agonist ivuxolimab in advanced cancers. The overall study: Cohort: approximately 83% men, mean age about 62, aged about 23 to 79.

Study conclusions and caveats: CD4+ and CD8+ blood T cells expanded clonally by week 6 at 0.1 to 3.0 mg/kg.

This table comes from immunoSEQ multiplex PCR, and its TCRdb copy is limited to in-frame clones, with some not included. Altogether 35,000 to 45,000 clones are present, approximately 80% being singletons, with the ten largest covering about 2%. The sequence was obtained from an adult with an advanced solid tumor such as melanoma, head and neck, liver or kidney cancer. This material consisted of CD4+ or CD8+ T cells sorted from blood, taken in a trial of the OX40 agonist ivuxolimab.

CDR3 bases: TGCGCCAGCAGCCAAGGACAAAATCAGCCCCAGCATTTT. Protein product: CASSQGQNQPQHF. The chain is built from TRBV4-1 and TRBJ1-5; no reliable D call. Germline V gene data show CDR1 as MGHRA and CDR2 as YSYEKL. The CDR3 is 13 amino acids. V was clipped by 1 base and J by 4 bases, with 5 bases between them.